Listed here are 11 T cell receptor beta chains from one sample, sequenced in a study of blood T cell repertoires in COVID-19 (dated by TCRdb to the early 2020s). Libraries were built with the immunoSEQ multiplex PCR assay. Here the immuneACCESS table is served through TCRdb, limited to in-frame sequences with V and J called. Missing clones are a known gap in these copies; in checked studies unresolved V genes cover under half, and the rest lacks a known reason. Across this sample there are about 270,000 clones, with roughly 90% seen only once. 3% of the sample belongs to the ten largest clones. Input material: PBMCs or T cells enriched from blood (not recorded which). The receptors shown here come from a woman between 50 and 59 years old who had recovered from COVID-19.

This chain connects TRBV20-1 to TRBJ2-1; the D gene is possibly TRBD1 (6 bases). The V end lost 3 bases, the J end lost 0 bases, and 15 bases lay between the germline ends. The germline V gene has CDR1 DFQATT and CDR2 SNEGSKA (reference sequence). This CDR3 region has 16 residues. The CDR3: CSASPGQFGSYNEQFF. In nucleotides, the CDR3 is TGCAGTGCTAGTCCCGGACAGTTTGGCTCCTACAATGAGCAGTTCTTC.

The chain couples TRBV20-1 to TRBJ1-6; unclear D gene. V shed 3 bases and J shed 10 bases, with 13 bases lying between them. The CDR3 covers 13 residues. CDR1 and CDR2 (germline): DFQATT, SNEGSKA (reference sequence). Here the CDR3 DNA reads TGCAGTGCTAGTCCGGGGTCCAAGTCACCCCTCCACTTT. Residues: CSASPGSKSPLHF.

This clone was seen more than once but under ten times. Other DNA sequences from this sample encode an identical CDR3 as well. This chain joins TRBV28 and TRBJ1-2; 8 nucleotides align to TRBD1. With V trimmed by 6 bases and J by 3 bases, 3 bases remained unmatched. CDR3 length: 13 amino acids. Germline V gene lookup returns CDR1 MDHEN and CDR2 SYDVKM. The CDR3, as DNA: TGTGCCAGCAGAACAGGGGGTGACTATGGCTACACCTTC. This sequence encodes CASRTGGDYGYTF.

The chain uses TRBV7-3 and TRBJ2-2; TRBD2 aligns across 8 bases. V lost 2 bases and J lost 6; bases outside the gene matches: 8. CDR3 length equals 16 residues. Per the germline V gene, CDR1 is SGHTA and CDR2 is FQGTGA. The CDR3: CASSLQGISGAGELFF. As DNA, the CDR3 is TGTGCCAGCAGCTTACAGGGGATTAGCGGGGCCGGGGAGCTGTTTTTT.

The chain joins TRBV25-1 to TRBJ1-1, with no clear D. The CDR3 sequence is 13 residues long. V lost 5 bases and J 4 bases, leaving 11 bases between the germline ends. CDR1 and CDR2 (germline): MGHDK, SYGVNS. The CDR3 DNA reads TGTGCCAGCAGTTCACGGGTGGGCACTGAAGCTTTCTTT. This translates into CASSSRVGTEAFF.

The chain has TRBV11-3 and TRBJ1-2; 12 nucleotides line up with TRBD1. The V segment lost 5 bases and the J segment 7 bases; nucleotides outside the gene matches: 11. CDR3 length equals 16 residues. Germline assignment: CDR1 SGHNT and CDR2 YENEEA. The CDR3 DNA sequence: TGTGCCAGCAGCGACTGTCCGGGACAGGGGGCGGGTGGCTACACCTTC. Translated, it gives CASSDCPGQGAGGYTF.

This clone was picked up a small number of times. The CDR3 sequence: CASSPILGQSYEQYF. The CDR3 coding sequence is TGCGCCAGCAGCCCAATTCTTGGACAGAGCTACGAGCAGTACTTC. This chain joins TRBV4-1 and TRBJ2-7; tentatively, D is TRBD1 (6 bases). The CDR3 sequence is 15 residues long. Germline CDR1 and CDR2: MGHRA and YSYEKL. The V gene lost 4 bases and the J gene lost 3 bases, with 16 bases spanning the gap.

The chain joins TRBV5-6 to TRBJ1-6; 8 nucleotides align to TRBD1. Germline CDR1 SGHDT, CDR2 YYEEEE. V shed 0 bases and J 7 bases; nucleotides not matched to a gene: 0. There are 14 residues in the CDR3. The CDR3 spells CASSLGTGNSPLHF. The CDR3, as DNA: TGTGCCAGCAGCTTGGGGACAGGGAATTCACCCCTCCACTTT.

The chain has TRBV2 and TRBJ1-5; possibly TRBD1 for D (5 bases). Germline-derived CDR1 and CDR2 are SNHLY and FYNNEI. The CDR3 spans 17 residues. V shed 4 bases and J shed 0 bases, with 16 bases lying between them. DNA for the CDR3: TGTGCCAGCAGTGTCGCTTCCGGGCAGGGTAGCAATCAGCCCCAGCATTTT. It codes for CASSVASGQGSNQPQHF.

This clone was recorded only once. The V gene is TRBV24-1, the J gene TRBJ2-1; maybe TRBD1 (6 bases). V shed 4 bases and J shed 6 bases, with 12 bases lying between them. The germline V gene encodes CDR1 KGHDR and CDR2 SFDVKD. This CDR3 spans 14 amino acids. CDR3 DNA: TGTGCCACCAGTGACTACAGGGTAAGCAATGAGCAGTTCTTC. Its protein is CATSDYRVSNEQFF.

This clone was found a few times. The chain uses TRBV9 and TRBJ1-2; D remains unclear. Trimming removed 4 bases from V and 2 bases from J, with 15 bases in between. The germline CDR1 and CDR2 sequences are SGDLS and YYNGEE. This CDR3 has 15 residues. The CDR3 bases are TGTGCCAGCAGCTCCCATGTTGGAGGGAACTATGGCTACACCTTC. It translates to CASSSHVGGNYGYTF. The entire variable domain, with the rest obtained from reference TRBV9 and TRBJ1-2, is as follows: DSGVTQTPKHLITATGQRVTLRCSPRSGDLSVYWYQQSLDQGLQFLIQYYNGEERAKGNILERFSAQQFPDLHSELNLSSLELGDSALYFCASSSHVGGNYGYTFGSGTRLTVV.